This record looks at one T cell receptor (beta chain) sequence and its context. Its matching antigen is unknown. This sample stems from a study of T cell repertoires in cytomegalovirus infection. Across the study: Based on public TCR beta signatures, there were indications of CMV infection and of a matching HLA type.

Trimming took 2 bases from V and 4 from J, leaving 8 bases between them. This CDR3 is 13 amino acids long. Germline V CDR1 and CDR2: SGHTA, FQGTGA. TCRdb fed the reads into MiXCR, producing one record per CDR3 protein. The sample comprises some 270,000 distinct CDR3 sequences, 22% of which are singletons, and roughly 20% rests with the top ten. This clonotype was sampled from a human donor in good health (CMV status not recorded). Some clones in this sample may be carry-over from other donors' samples. The chain uses TRBV7-3 and TRBJ1-1; D ambiguous. The sequencing used cultured PBMCs, collected from culture after CMV antigen stimulation. The CDR3: CASSLQDSTEAFF. The CDR3 region has the DNA TGTGCCAGCAGCTTACAGGATAGCACTGAAGCTTTCTTT. Variable domain in full (rest from reference TRBV7-3 and TRBJ1-1): GAGVSQTPSNKVTEKGKYVELRCDPISGHTALYWYRQSLGQGPEFLIYFQGTGAADDSGLPNDRFFAVRPEGSVSTLKIQRTERGDSAVYLCASSLQDSTEAFFGQGTRLTVV.